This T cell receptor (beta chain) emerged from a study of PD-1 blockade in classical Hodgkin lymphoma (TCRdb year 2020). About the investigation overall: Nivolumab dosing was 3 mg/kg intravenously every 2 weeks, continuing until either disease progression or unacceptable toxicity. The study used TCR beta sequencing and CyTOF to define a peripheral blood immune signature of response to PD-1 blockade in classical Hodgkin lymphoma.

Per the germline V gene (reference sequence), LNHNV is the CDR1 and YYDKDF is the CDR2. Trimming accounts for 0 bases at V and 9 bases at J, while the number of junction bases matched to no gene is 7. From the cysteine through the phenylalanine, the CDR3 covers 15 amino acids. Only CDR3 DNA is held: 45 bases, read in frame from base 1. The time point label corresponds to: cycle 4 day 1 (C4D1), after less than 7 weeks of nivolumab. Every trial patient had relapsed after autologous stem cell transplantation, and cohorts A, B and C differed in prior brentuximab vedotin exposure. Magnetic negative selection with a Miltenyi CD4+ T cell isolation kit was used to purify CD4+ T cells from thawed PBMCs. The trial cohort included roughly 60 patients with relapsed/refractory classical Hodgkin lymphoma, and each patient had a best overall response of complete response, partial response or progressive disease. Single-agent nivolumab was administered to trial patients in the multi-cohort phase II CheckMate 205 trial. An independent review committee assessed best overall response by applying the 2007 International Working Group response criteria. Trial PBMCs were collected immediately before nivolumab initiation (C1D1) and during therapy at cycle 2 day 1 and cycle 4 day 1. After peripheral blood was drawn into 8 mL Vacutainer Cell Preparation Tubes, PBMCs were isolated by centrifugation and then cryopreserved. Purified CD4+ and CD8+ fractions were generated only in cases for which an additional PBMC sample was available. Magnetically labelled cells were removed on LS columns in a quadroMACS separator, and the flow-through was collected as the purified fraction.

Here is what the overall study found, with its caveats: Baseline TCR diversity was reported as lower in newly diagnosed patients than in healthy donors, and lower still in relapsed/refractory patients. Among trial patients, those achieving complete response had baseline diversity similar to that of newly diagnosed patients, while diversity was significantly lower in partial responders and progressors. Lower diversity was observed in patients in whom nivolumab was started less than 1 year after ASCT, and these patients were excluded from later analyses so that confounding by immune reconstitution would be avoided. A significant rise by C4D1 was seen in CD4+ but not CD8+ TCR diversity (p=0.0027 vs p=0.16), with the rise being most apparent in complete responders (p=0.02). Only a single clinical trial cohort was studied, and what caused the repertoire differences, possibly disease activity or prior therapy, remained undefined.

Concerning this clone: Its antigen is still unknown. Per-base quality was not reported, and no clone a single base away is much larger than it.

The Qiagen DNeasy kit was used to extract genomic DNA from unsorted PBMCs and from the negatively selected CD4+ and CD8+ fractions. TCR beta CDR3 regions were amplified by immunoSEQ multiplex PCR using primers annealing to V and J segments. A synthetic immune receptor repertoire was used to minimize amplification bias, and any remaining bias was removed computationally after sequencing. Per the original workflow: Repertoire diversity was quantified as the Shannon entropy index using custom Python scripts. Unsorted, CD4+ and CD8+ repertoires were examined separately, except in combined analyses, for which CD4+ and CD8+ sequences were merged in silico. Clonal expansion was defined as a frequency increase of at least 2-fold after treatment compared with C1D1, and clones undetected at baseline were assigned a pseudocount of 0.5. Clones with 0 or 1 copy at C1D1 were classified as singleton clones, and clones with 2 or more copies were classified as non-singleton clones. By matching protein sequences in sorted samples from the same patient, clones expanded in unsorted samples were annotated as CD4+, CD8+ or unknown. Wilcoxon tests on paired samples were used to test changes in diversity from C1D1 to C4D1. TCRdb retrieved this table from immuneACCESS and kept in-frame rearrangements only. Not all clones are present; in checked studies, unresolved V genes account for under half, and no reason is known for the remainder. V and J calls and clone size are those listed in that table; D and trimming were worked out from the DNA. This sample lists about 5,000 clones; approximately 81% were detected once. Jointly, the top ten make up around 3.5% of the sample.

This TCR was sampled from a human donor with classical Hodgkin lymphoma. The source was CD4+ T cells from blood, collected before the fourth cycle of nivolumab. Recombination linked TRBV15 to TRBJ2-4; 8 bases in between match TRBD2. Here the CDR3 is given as CATSRDLGAGGIQYF. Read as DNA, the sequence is TGTGCCACCAGCAGAGATTTGGGGGCGGGGGGCATTCAGTACTTC.